This is a list of T cell receptor beta chains from one sample in a study of blood T cell repertoires in COVID-19. Here immunoSEQ multiplex PCR was the method, and the copy in TCRdb shows in-frame clones only, minus some. The sample contains 190,000 or so clones, almost 85% of which appear only once. Sequenced sample: peripheral blood. These TCRs come from a human donor with acute or convalescent COVID-19. The donor label of this sample is uncertain. Each CDR3 is given with its conserved first and last residue. A D gene is named only where the DNA matches it firmly. Clone size is shown for a subset of rows, as once, few, many or a class of expanded clone.

size: -
D: TRBD2
V: TRBV27
J: TRBJ2-1
length: 16
DNA: TGTGCCAGCTCCAAGACTAGCGGGAGCCTATACAATGAGCAGTTCTTC
CDR3: CASSKTSGSLYNEQFF

size: -
D: -
V: TRBV5-1
J: TRBJ1-1
length: 13
DNA: TGCGCCAGCAGCTTGGCCTTGGGCGCTGAAGCTTTCTTT
CDR3: CASSLALGAEAFF

size: -
D: TRBD1
V: TRBV29-1
J: TRBJ2-7
length: 12
DNA: TGCAGCGGGGGACAGGGAAGTGGCGAGCAGTACTTC
CDR3: CSGGQGSGEQYF

size: once
D: TRBD2
V: TRBV4-2
J: TRBJ2-5
length: 15
DNA: TGTGCCAGCAGCCAAGGGACTAGCGGCCCGGGGACCCAGTACTTC
CDR3: CASSQGTSGPGTQYF

size: once
D: TRBD2
V: TRBV7-9
J: TRBJ2-7
length: 13
DNA: TGTGCCAGCAGTGCTAGCGGGAGGTACGAGCAGTACTTC
CDR3: CASSASGRYEQYF

size: -
D: TRBD1
V: TRBV3-1/TRBV3-2
J: TRBJ1-6
length: 14
DNA: TGTGCCAGCAGCCCCCAGGGGGGACCTTCACCCCTCCACTTT
CDR3: CASSPQGGPSPLHF

size: -
D: TRBD1
V: TRBV27
J: TRBJ2-7
length: 13
DNA: TGTGCCAGCGCCCCCGGGACAGTTTACGAGCAGTACTTC
CDR3: CASAPGTVYEQYF

size: -
D: TRBD2
V: TRBV2
J: TRBJ2-1
length: 14
DNA: TGTGCCAGCAGTGACCCGGCGGGAGGGAATTTGCAGTTCTTC
CDR3: CASSDPAGGNLQFF

size: -
D: TRBD1
V: TRBV6-1
J: TRBJ1-6
length: 16
DNA: TGTGCCAGCAGTGGCGTGCCAGGGGGTCTCAATTCACCCCTCCACTTT
CDR3: CASSGVPGGLNSPLHF

size: -
D: -
V: TRBV2
J: TRBJ1-1
length: 12
DNA: TGTGCCAGCTCCTTTAGCGGGACTGAAGCTTTCTTT
CDR3: CASSFSGTEAFF

size: -
D: -
V: TRBV12-3/TRBV12-4
J: TRBJ2-3
length: 12
DNA: TGTGCCAGCACCCAGATGCCAGATACGCAGTATTTT
CDR3: CASTQMPDTQYF

size: -
D: -
V: TRBV2
J: TRBJ1-5
length: 15
DNA: TGTGCCAGCAGTGACCAAGGGGGTCGGTATCAGCCCCAGCATTTT
CDR3: CASSDQGGRYQPQHF

size: once
D: -
V: TRBV10-2
J: TRBJ2-7
length: 14
DNA: TGCGCCAGCAGTGGTAGGGGAAGCTCCTACGAGCAGTACTTC
CDR3: CASSGRGSSYEQYF

size: -
D: -
V: TRBV5-4
J: TRBJ2-4
length: 15
DNA: TGTGCCAGCAGCTTGGAAGGGGGATCGCGAAACATTCAGTACTTC
CDR3: CASSLEGGSRNIQYF

size: -
D: TRBD2
V: TRBV19
J: TRBJ2-4
length: 18
DNA: TGTGCCAGTAGTAAGGGATTAGCGGGAGACGGGGGCAAAAACATTCAGTACTTC
CDR3: CASSKGLAGDGGKNIQYF